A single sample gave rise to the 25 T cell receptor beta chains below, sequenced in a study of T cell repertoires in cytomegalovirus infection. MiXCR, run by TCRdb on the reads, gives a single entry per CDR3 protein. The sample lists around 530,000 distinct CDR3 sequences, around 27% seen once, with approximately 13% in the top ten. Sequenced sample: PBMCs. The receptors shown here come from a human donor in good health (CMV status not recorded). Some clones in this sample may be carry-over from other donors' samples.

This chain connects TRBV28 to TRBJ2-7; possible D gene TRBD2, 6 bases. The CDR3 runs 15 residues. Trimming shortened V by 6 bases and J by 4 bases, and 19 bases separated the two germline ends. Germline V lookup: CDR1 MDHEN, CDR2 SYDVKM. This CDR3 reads CASRPTGTGLYEQYF. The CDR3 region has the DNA TGTGCCAGCAGACCAACCGGGACTGGGTTATACGAGCAGTACTTC.

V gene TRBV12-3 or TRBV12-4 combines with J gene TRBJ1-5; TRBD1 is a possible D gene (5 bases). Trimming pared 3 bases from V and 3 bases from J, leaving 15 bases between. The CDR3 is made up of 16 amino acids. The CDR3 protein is CASSFEGRGPNQPQHF. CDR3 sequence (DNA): TGTGCCAGCAGTTTCGAGGGCCGGGGACCCAATCAGCCCCAGCATTTT.

This CDR3 is CASSSVWDQKLFF. The DNA for the CDR3 is TGTGCCAGCAGCTCAGTGTGGGATCAAAAACTGTTTTTT. The rearrangement uses TRBV11-2 and TRBJ1-4; no clear D gene. Trimming left V 4 bases short and J 9 bases short, with 12 bases between. The CDR3 spans 13 residues. Germline lookup yields CDR1 SGHAT and CDR2 FQNNGV. The full variable domain, rest sourced from reference TRBV11-2 and TRBJ1-4, is EAGVAQSPRYKIIEKRQSVAFWCNPISGHATLYWYQQILGQGPKLLIQFQNNGVVDDSQLPKDRFSAERLKGVDSTLKIQPAKLEDSAVYLCASSSVWDQKLFFGSGTQLSVL.

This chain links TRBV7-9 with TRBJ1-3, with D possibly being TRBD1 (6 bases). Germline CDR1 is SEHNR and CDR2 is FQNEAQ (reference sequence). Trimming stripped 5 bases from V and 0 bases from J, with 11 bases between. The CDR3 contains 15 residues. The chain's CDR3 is CASSTQDSSGNTIYF. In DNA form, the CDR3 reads TGTGCCAGCAGCACACAGGACAGCTCTGGAAACACCATATATTTT.

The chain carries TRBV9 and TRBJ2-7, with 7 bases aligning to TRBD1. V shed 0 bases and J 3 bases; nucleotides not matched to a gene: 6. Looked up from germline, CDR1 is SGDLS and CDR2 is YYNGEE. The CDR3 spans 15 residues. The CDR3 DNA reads TGTGCCAGCAGCGTAGGGACAGGACGAATCTACGAGCAGTACTTC. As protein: CASSVGTGRIYEQYF.

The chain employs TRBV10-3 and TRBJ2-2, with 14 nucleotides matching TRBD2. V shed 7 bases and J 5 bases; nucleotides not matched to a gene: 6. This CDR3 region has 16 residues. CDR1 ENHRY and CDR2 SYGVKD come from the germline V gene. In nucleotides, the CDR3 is TGTGCCATCAAGAAGGGACTAGCGGGAGCGACCGGGGAGCTGTTTTTT. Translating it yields CAIKKGLAGATGELFF.

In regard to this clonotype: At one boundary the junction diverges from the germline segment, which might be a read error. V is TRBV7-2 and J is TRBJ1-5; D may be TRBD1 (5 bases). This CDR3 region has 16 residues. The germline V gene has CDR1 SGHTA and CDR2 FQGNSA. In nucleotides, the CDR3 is TGTGGCAGCAGCTTTGACGGGGGTAATAGCAATCAGCCCCAGCATTTT. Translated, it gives CGSSFDGGNSNQPQHF.

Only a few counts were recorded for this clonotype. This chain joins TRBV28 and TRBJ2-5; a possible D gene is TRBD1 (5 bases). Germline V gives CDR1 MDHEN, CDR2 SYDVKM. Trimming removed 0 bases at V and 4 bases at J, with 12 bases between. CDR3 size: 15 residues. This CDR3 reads CASSLWQGGPETQYF. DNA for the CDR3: TGTGCCAGCAGTTTATGGCAGGGTGGGCCAGAGACCCAGTACTTC.

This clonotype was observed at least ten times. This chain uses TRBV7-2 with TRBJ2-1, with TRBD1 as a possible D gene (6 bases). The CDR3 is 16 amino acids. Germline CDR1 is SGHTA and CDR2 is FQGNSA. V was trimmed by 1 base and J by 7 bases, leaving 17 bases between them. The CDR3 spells CASSLESGATRNEQFF. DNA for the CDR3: TGTGCCAGCAGCTTAGAATCAGGGGCTACGAGAAATGAGCAGTTCTTC.

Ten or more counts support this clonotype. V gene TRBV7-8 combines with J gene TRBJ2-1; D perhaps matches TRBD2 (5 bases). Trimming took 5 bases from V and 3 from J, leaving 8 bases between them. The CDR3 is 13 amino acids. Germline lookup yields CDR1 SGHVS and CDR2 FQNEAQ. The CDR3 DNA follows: TGTGCCAGCAGCATCGAGGGCTACAATGAGCAGTTCTTC. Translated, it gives CASSIEGYNEQFF.

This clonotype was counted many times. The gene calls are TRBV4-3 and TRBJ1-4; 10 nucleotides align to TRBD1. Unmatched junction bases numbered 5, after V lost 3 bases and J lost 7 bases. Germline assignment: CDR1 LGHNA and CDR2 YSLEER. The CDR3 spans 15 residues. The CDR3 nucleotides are TGCGCCAGCAGCCAGGGGGACAGGGGAATTGAAAAACTGTTTTTT. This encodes CASSQGDRGIEKLFF.

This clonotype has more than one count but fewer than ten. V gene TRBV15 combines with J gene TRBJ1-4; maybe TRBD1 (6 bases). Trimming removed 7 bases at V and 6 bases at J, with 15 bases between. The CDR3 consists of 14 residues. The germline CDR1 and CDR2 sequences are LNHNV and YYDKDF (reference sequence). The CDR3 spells CATTPGGPYEKLFF. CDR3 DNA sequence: TGTGCCACCACCCCCGGGGGGCCCTATGAAAAACTGTTTTTT.

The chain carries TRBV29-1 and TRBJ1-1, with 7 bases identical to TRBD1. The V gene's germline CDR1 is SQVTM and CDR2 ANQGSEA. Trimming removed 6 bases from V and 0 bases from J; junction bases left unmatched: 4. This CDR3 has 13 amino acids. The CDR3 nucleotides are TGCAGCGTGATGGGACAGATGAACACTGAAGCTTTCTTT. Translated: CSVMGQMNTEAFF.

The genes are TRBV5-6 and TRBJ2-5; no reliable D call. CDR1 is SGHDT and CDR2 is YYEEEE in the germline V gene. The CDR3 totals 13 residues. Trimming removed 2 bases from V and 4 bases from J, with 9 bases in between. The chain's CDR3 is CASSLSALETQYF. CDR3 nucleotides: TGTGCCAGCAGCTTATCCGCTTTAGAGACCCAGTACTTC. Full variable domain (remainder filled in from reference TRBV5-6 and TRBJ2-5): DAGVTQSPTHLIKTRGQQVTLRCSPKSGHDTVSWYQQALGQGPQFIFQYYEEEERQRGNFPDRFSGHQFPNYSSELNVNALLLGDSALYLCASSLSALETQYFGPGTRLLVL.

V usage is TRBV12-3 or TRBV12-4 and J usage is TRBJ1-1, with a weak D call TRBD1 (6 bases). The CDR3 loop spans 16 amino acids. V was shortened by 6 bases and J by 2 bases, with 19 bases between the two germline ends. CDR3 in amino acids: CASRESTGGFNTEAFF. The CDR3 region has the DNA TGTGCCAGCAGAGAGTCCACTGGGGGCTTCAACACTGAAGCTTTCTTT.

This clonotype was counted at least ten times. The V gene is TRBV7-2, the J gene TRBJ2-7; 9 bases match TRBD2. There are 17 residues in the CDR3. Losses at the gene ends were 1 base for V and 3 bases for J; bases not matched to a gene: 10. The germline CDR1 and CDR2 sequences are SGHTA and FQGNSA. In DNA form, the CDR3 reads TGTGCCAGCAGCTTAGTGGAAGCGGGAGGATCTAGCTACGAGCAGTACTTC. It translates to CASSLVEAGGSSYEQYF.

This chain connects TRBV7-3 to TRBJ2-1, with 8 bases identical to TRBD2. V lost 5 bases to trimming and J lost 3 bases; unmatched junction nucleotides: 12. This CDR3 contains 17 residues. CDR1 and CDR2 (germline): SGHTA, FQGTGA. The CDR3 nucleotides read TGTGCCAGCAGCCCCATGGGCGGGAGGATGGGCTACAATGAGCAGTTCTTC. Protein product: CASSPMGGRMGYNEQFF.

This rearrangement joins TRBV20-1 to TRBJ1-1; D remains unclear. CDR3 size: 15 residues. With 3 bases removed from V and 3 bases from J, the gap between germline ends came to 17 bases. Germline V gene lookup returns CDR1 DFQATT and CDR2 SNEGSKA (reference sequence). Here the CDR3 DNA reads TGCAGTGCTAGGACGCCTCCTATGAGGGACACTGAAGCTTTCTTT. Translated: CSARTPPMRDTEAFF.

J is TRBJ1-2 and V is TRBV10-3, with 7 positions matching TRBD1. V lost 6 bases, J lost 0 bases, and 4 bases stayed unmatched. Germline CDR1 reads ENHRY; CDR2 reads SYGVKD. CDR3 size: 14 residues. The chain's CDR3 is CAIRDRPPNYGYTF. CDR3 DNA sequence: TGTGCCATCAGGGACAGGCCTCCTAACTATGGCTACACCTTC.

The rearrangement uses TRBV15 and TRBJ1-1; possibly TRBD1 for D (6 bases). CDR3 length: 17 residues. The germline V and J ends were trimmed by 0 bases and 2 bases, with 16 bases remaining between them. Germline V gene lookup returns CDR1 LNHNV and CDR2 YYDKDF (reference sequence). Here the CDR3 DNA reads TGTGCCACCAGCAGAGATCATCAGGGGACGGTTAACACTGAAGCTTTCTTT. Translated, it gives CATSRDHQGTVNTEAFF.

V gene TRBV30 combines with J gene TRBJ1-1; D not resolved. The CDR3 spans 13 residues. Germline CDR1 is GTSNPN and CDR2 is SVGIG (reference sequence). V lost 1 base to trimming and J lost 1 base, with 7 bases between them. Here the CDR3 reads CAWSGGGNTEAFF. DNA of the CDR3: TGTGCCTGGAGTGGTGGCGGGAACACTGAAGCTTTCTTT.

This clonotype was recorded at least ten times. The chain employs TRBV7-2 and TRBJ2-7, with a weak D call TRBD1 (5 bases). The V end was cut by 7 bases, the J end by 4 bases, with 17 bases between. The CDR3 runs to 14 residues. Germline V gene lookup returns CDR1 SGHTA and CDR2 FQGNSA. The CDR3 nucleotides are TGTGCCAGCACCAAAAAGGGGTTACAATACGAGCAGTACTTC. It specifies CASTKKGLQYEQYF.

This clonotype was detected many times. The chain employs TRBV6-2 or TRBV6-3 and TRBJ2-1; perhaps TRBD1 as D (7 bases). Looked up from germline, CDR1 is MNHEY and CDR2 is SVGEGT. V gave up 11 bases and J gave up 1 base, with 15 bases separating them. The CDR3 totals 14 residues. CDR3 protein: CASRSGGSYNEQFF. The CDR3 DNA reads TGTGCCTCACGATCAGGGGGGTCCTACAATGAGCAGTTCTTC.

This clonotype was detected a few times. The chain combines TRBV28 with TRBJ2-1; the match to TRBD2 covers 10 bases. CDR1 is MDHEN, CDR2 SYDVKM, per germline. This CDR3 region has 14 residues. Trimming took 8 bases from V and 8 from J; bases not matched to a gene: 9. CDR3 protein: CASSDPGLAHEQFF. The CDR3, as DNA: TGTGCCAGCTCCGACCCGGGACTAGCGCATGAGCAGTTCTTC.

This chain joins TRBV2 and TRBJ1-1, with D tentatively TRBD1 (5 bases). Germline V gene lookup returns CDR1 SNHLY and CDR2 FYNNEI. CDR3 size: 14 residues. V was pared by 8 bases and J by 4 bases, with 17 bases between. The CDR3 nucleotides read TGTGCCAGCTCCCCGCGCAGGGCGACCACTGAAGCTTTCTTT. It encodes CASSPRRATTEAFF.